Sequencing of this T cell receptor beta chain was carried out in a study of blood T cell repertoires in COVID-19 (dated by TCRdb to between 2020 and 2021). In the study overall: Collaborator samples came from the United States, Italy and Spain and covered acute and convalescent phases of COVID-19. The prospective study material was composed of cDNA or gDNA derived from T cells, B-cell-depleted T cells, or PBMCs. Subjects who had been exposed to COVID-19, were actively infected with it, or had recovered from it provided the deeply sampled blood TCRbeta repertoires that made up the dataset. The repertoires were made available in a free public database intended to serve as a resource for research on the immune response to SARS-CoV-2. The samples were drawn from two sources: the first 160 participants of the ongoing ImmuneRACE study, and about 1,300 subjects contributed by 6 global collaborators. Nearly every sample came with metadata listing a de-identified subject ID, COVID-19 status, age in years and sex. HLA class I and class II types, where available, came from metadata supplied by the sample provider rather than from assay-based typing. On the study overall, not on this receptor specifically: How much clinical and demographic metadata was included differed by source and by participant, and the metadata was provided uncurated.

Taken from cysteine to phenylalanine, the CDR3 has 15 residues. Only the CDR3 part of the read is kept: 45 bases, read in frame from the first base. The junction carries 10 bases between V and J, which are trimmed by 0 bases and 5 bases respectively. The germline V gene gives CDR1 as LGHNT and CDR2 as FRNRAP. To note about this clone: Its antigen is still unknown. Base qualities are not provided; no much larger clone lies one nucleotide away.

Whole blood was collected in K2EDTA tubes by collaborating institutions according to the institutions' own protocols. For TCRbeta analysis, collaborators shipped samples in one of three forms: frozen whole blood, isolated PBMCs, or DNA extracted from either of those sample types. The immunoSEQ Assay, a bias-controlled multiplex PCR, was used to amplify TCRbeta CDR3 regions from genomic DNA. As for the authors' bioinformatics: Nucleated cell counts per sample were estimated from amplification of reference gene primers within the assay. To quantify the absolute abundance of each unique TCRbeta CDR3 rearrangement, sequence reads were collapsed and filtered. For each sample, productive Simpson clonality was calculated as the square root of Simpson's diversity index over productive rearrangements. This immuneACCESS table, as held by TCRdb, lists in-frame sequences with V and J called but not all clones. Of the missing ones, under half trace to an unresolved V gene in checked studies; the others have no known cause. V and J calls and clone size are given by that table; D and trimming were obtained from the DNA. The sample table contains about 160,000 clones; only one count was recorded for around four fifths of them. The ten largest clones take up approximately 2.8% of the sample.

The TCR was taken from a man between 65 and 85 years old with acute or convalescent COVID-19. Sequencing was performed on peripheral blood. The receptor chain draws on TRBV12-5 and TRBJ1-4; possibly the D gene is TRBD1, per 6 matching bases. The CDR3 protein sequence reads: CASGLVMGANEKLFF. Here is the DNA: TGTGCTAGTGGTTTGGTAATGGGGGCAAATGAAAAACTGTTTTTT.